Listed below are T cell receptor beta chains from one sample, sequenced in a study of blood T cell repertoires in COVID-19. Only in-frame clones appear in the TCRdb table, and some are missing; sequencing was by immunoSEQ multiplex PCR. The table records 150,000 to 170,000 clones, around 84% of them present only once. The sequenced sample consisted of PBMCs or T cells enriched from blood (not recorded which). Receptor source: a man in his fifties who had recovered from COVID-19. Both conserved end residues are part of each CDR3. Each record gives: J gene, V gene, D gene, CDR3 protein. The D gene is left open where the match is weak.

TRBJ2-5,TRBV11-2,TRBD2,CASSLAGSGGQETQYF
TRBJ2-5,TRBV11-2,-,CASSLSDQETQYF
TRBJ1-2,TRBV6-5,-,CASKPQGSGYGYTF
TRBJ2-1,TRBV4-2,TRBD2,CASSQNSGGYNEQFF
TRBJ1-2,TRBV12-3/TRBV12-4,-,CASRRGGNYGYTF
TRBJ1-6,TRBV5-4,TRBD1,CASSVQGHNSPLHF
TRBJ2-7,TRBV25-1,TRBD1,CASSEAGTGTYEQYF
TRBJ2-3,TRBV3-1/TRBV3-2,TRBD2,CASSQSSGGPTDTQYF
TRBJ2-1,TRBV29-1,TRBD1,CSAGTGGYNEQFF
TRBJ1-1,TRBV5-1,TRBD1,CASSLTGGFVEAFF
TRBJ2-5,TRBV19,-,CASRASVRGPGETQYF
TRBJ1-4,TRBV18,TRBD1,CASSPPGQGTNEKLFF
TRBJ1-3,TRBV5-1,-,CASSPVPLNSGNTIYF
TRBJ1-1,TRBV18,-,CASSPPQGFEAFF
TRBJ2-1,TRBV5-4,TRBD2,CASSKSGLAGGRQFDNEQFF
TRBJ1-1,TRBV6-5,-,CASSLQGTEAFF
TRBJ2-3,TRBV7-9,TRBD2,CASSSRLADTQYF
TRBJ2-2,TRBV3-1/TRBV3-2,-,CASSQAGTYDGELFF
TRBJ2-7,TRBV7-2,-,CASSLGGGLSYEQYF
TRBJ2-5,TRBV10-3,-,CAISGQGGEETQYF
TRBJ2-4,TRBV4-3,-,CASSPRIRAGENIQYF
TRBJ2-7,TRBV5-4,TRBD1,CASSLKGAISEQYF
TRBJ2-7,TRBV7-2,TRBD2,CASSGGTSGSYEQYF
TRBJ2-7,TRBV9,TRBD1,CASSKQGAFYEQYF
TRBJ1-4,TRBV10-1,-,CASSTHSGINEKLFF
TRBJ1-2,TRBV6-5,TRBD1,CASSYGQGAHYGYTF
TRBJ2-5,TRBV4-2,-,CASSHREPQETQYF
TRBJ2-7,TRBV11-1,-,CASSSGLISYEQYF
TRBJ1-5,TRBV19,TRBD1,CASSAGQGDQPQHF
TRBJ1-2,TRBV10-3,-,CAISEDSVYGYTF
TRBJ1-1,TRBV19,-,CASSIGGRTANTEAFF
TRBJ1-2,TRBV7-9,-,CASSLPDGYTF
TRBJ1-1,TRBV19,-,CASSTGRSAGTEAFF
TRBJ2-5,TRBV24-1,TRBD1,CATSDSRTGGKTQYF
TRBJ2-3,TRBV7-2,TRBD2,CASSTLRGKIDTQYF